This is a list of T cell receptor beta chains from one sample in a study of cytomegalovirus exposure and HLA in healthy donors. Libraries were prepared by immunoSEQ multiplex PCR; TCRdb keeps only in-frame clonotypes and omits some of them. This table holds 200,000 to 250,000 clones, more than 65% found once. Sequencing was done on a sample of PBMCs. The receptors were gathered from a man between 18 and 29 years old in good health and CMV-seronegative. Each CDR3 is given with its conserved first and last residue. Fields, in order: CDR3 protein, J gene, CDR3 length, V gene, D gene. D genes are given only for firm matches.

cdr3_aa: CASSYSGSSYNEQFF
j_call: TRBJ2-1
cdr3_length: 15
v_call: TRBV5-1
d_call: TRBD2

cdr3_aa: CASSVVTGGPDTQYF
j_call: TRBJ2-3
cdr3_length: 15
v_call: TRBV9
d_call: TRBD1

cdr3_aa: CASTTGYSLYGYTF
j_call: TRBJ1-2
cdr3_length: 14
v_call: TRBV6-5
d_call: -

cdr3_aa: CASSYEPGRGEQYF
j_call: TRBJ2-7
cdr3_length: 14
v_call: TRBV6-5
d_call: -

cdr3_aa: CASSNTNPDRSNQPQHF
j_call: TRBJ1-5
cdr3_length: 17
v_call: TRBV19
d_call: -

cdr3_aa: CASSVFRDRAEQPQHF
j_call: TRBJ1-5
cdr3_length: 16
v_call: TRBV6-1
d_call: TRBD1

cdr3_aa: CSSSLGTNPEAFF
j_call: TRBJ1-1
cdr3_length: 13
v_call: TRBV7-9
d_call: -

cdr3_aa: CASSPNRGNTIYF
j_call: TRBJ1-3
cdr3_length: 13
v_call: TRBV28
d_call: -

cdr3_aa: CASSAGDSGNTEAFF
j_call: TRBJ1-1
cdr3_length: 15
v_call: TRBV6-1
d_call: TRBD1

cdr3_aa: CASSESPDSYEQYF
j_call: TRBJ2-7
cdr3_length: 14
v_call: TRBV10-1
d_call: -

cdr3_aa: CASSQESLALPDTQYF
j_call: TRBJ2-3
cdr3_length: 16
v_call: TRBV4-2
d_call: -

cdr3_aa: CASTSFYEQYF
j_call: TRBJ2-7
cdr3_length: 11
v_call: TRBV2
d_call: -

cdr3_aa: CAGGSNLAKNIQYF
j_call: TRBJ2-4
cdr3_length: 14
v_call: TRBV28
d_call: -

cdr3_aa: CASSPGGTSGVGEQYF
j_call: TRBJ2-7
cdr3_length: 16
v_call: TRBV28
d_call: TRBD2

cdr3_aa: CASSPTRNTGELFF
j_call: TRBJ2-2
cdr3_length: 14
v_call: TRBV7-3
d_call: -

cdr3_aa: CASRAGWGLDTEAFF
j_call: TRBJ1-1
cdr3_length: 15
v_call: TRBV6-5
d_call: -

cdr3_aa: CASSGRDRGFYEQYF
j_call: TRBJ2-7
cdr3_length: 15
v_call: TRBV6-5
d_call: TRBD1

cdr3_aa: CASSYSAGAGPDTQYF
j_call: TRBJ2-3
cdr3_length: 16
v_call: TRBV6-6
d_call: -

cdr3_aa: CASSQLPSPRLAGFSEQYF
j_call: TRBJ2-7
cdr3_length: 19
v_call: TRBV4-2
d_call: TRBD2

cdr3_aa: CASSNGGRMAGELFF
j_call: TRBJ2-2
cdr3_length: 15
v_call: TRBV19
d_call: -

cdr3_aa: CASSADREPYEQYF
j_call: TRBJ2-7
cdr3_length: 14
v_call: TRBV5-1
d_call: TRBD1

cdr3_aa: CASSIGLGFYEQFF
j_call: TRBJ2-1
cdr3_length: 14
v_call: TRBV19
d_call: -